A single sample gave rise to the 29 T cell receptor beta chains below, sequenced in a study of blood T cells in healthy people across ages. The second PCR ran roughly 6 to 11 cycles with a sample-barcoded 5' primer and J-beta primers. TCRdb recomputed calls from the 5' RACE reads with MiXCR, one row per CDR3 protein. The sample yields more than 1,400,000 distinct CDR3 sequences, around two fifths seen once. Source material: blood. Receptors were obtained from a woman younger than 35 in good health.

The V call is TRBV3-1, the J call TRBJ2-3; D unclear. The germline V and J ends were trimmed by 0 bases and 5 bases, with 6 bases remaining between them. Germline lookup yields CDR1 LGHDT and CDR2 YNNKEL (reference sequence). This CDR3 is 13 amino acids long. CDR3 amino acids: CASSQEVGDTQYF. For the CDR3, the DNA is TGTGCCAGCAGCCAAGAGGTGGGAGATACGCAGTATTTT.

This clonotype was detected many times. The CDR3 DNA reads as TGTGCCAGCAGTTTAGTAGCGGGTGACTACAATGAGCAGTTCTTC. The encoded protein is CASSLVAGDYNEQFF. V and J are TRBV12-3 or TRBV12-4 and TRBJ2-1, with 7 bases aligning to TRBD2. The junction had 3 bases not matched to a gene; V was cut back by 1 base and J by 3 bases. The CDR3 runs 15 residues.

The chain is built from TRBV6-5 and TRBJ1-4; perhaps TRBD1 as D (6 bases). This CDR3 contains 15 residues. Trimming removed 3 bases from V and 8 bases from J, with 16 bases in between. CDR1 and CDR2 (germline): MNHEY, SVGAGI. CDR3 sequence reads: CASSYNRVPDEKLFF. DNA for the CDR3: TGTGCCAGCAGTTATAACAGGGTCCCTGACGAAAAACTGTTTTTT.

The CDR3 protein is CASSSVAGSYNEQFF. The CDR3 nucleotides are TGTGCCAGCAGCTCCGTAGCGGGCTCCTACAATGAGCAGTTCTTC. The V and J genes are TRBV7-2 and TRBJ2-1, with 7 positions matching TRBD2. With V trimmed by 4 bases and J by 0 bases, 3 bases remained unmatched. CDR3 length equals 15 residues. The germline CDR1 and CDR2 sequences are SGHTA and FQGNSA.

The chain carries TRBV12-3 or TRBV12-4 and TRBJ2-5; 11 nucleotides align to TRBD2. The CDR3 is 14 residues long. With V trimmed by 6 bases and J by 4 bases, 4 bases remained unmatched. CDR3 coding DNA: TGTGCCAGCAGACTAGCGGGGGTTGGAGAGACCCAGTACTTC. It specifies CASRLAGVGETQYF.

V usage is TRBV6-2 or TRBV6-3 and J usage is TRBJ2-1; D gene ambiguous. V was shortened by 8 bases and J by 0 bases, with 8 bases between the two germline ends. The CDR3 consists of 13 residues. CDR1 and CDR2 from the germline V gene are MNHEY and SVGEGT. The CDR3 loop is CASQDHSYNEQFF. CDR3 DNA: TGTGCCAGCCAGGACCACTCCTACAATGAGCAGTTCTTC.

The chain employs TRBV4-2 and TRBJ1-2; 11 bases align to TRBD1. CDR3 length: 15 amino acids. Germline trimming cut 3 bases from V and 8 bases from J; bases unmatched to any gene: 8. The germline gives CDR1 LGHNA, CDR2 YNFKEQ. The chain's CDR3 is CASSQGQGGDEGYTF. The CDR3, as DNA: TGTGCCAGCAGCCAGGGACAGGGGGGGGACGAAGGCTACACCTTC.

Comments on this clonotype: The junction and the germline gene differ at one end; a read error may be behind it. The chain recombines TRBV12-3 or TRBV12-4 with TRBJ2-2; possibly TRBD2 for D (6 bases). The CDR3 is made up of 15 amino acids. The CDR3: CARSFGGKRAGELFF. The CDR3 nucleotides are TGTGCCCGCAGTTTTGGCGGGAAACGGGCCGGGGAGCTGTTTTTT.

This clonotype appeared a few times. V and J are TRBV6-2 or TRBV6-3 and TRBJ2-5; D may be TRBD2 (5 bases). The DNA end lines up better with TRBJ2-7; the J call may be wrong. The CDR3 consists of 13 residues. Looked up from germline, CDR1 is MNHEY and CDR2 is SVGEGT. The CDR3 nucleotides are TGTGCCAGCAGTAATCCTCCTAGCACCGAGCAGTACTTC. Translated: CASSNPPSTEQYF.

In its sample, this clonotype was seen a few times. This chain joins TRBV6-2 or TRBV6-3 and TRBJ2-1; D is perhaps TRBD2 (6 bases). Trimming took off 7 bases at V and 3 bases at J, with 19 bases between the two ends. The CDR3 runs to 16 residues. Looked up from germline, CDR1 is MNHEY and CDR2 is SVGEGT. CDR3 coding DNA: TGTGCCAGCACGTCTGGAGGGGCTAAAGACTACAATGAGCAGTTCTTC. Translation: CASTSGGAKDYNEQFF.

This clonotype appeared a few times. The chain joins TRBV20-1 to TRBJ2-1, with 8 nucleotides matching TRBD1. The CDR3 spans 14 residues. Trimming took 6 bases from V and 3 from J; bases not matched to a gene: 7. Germline loops: CDR1 DFQATT, CDR2 SNEGSKA (reference sequence). The CDR3 DNA sequence: TGCAGTGCCAGGGGGCTAGCTAACTACAATGAGCAGTTCTTC. Translating it yields CSARGLANYNEQFF.

The chain links TRBV6-6 to TRBJ2-5; TRBD2 agrees at 7 bases. The J call is uncertain, as TRBJ2-4 better fits the DNA end. Germline values: CDR1 MNHNY, CDR2 SVGAGI (reference sequence). The CDR3 loop spans 16 amino acids. CDR3 in DNA: TGTGCCAGCAGCCACGGAGCCAGCGGGGACAAAAACATTCAGTACTTC. Protein sequence: CASSHGASGDKNIQYF.

This clonotype showed up just a few times. The chain employs TRBV6-6 and TRBJ2-1; D may match TRBD1 or TRBD2 (6 bases each). CDR3 length equals 15 residues. The germline V gene encodes CDR1 MNHNY and CDR2 SVGAGI (reference sequence). Trimming stripped 2 bases from V and 8 bases from J, with 16 bases between. The CDR3 nucleotides are TGTGCCAGCAGTTACGGTGGGGGGCTCTTTGATGAGCAGTTCTTC. This codes for CASSYGGGLFDEQFF.

J is TRBJ2-3 and V is TRBV16; D is undetermined. Germline V lookup: CDR1 KGHSY, CDR2 FQNENV. V lost 1 base to trimming and J lost 11 bases, with 22 bases between them. The CDR3 covers 16 residues. The CDR3 loop is CASSQWGPGYEGMQYF. The CDR3 coding sequence is TGTGCCAGCAGCCAATGGGGTCCCGGCTACGAAGGCATGCAGTATTTT.

The chain recombines TRBV28 with TRBJ1-2; D unresolved. Germline CDR1 reads MDHEN; CDR2 reads SYDVKM. This CDR3 has 16 residues. V lost 8 bases, J lost 2 bases, and 21 bases lay in between. CDR3 in amino acids: CASGMWVGEPNYGYTF. DNA for the CDR3: TGTGCCAGCGGAATGTGGGTGGGAGAGCCAAACTATGGCTACACCTTC.

The table lists this clonotype with many counts. The gene calls are TRBV6-1 and TRBJ2-1; the match to TRBD2 covers 8 bases. Germline CDR1 is MNHNS and CDR2 is SASEGT. V dropped 6 bases and J dropped 7; count of bases not matched to a gene: 11. CDR3 length: 15 residues. CDR3 loop: CASRLAGPQRNEQFF. CDR3 DNA sequence: TGTGCCAGCAGGTTAGCGGGACCCCAAAGGAATGAGCAGTTCTTC.

J is TRBJ1-4 and V is TRBV15; D is uncertain. The CDR3 totals 15 residues. V lost 0 bases and J lost 0, with 5 bases in between. Germline V gene data show CDR1 as LNHNV and CDR2 as YYDKDF (reference sequence). This chain's CDR3 is CATSRELPTNEKLFF. DNA for the CDR3: TGTGCCACCAGCAGAGAACTTCCAACTAATGAAAAACTGTTTTTT.

This sequence joins TRBV3-1 and TRBJ1-1; D not resolved. This CDR3 has 12 residues. Germline V gives CDR1 LGHDT, CDR2 YNNKEL (reference sequence). Trimming stripped 3 bases from V and 11 bases from J, with 13 bases between. CDR3 sequence (DNA): TGTGCCAGCAGCCAGACGGAGAGAGGGGCTTTCTTT. Protein product: CASSQTERGAFF.

The sample holds a few counts of this clonotype. The gene calls are TRBV2 and TRBJ1-5; no clear D gene. Per germline, CDR1 SNHLY and CDR2 FYNNEI. The CDR3 totals 14 residues. V shed 8 bases and J shed 7 bases, with 18 bases lying between them. CDR3 DNA sequence: TGTGCCAGCGACGCGCGCTCGGCAGGACAGCCCCAGCATTTT. Its translation: CASDARSAGQPQHF.

This clonotype has ten or more counts. The V call is TRBV29-1, the J call TRBJ2-1; TRBD1 matches 9 bases. The junction had 4 bases not matched to a gene; V was cut back by 6 bases and J by 7 bases. CDR1 SQVTM and CDR2 ANQGSEA come from the germline V gene. The CDR3 runs 12 residues. CDR3 in amino acids: CSVDRGGNEQFF. The CDR3 DNA follows: TGCAGCGTCGACAGGGGGGGTAATGAGCAGTTCTTC.

This clonotype was counted only a few times. This chain uses TRBV18 with TRBJ2-1, with D possibly matching TRBD2 (5 bases). Trimming shortened V by 2 bases and J by 5 bases, and 13 bases separated the two germline ends. This CDR3 spans 15 amino acids. CDR1 is KGHSH, CDR2 LQKENI, per germline. In DNA, the CDR3 is TGTGCCAGCTCACCAGGCCTGGGAGCGGACAATGAGCAGTTCTTC. Amino acids: CASSPGLGADNEQFF. The variable domain in full, completed from reference TRBV18 and TRBJ2-1, reads NAGVMQNPRHLVRRRGQEARLRCSPMKGHSHVYWYRQLPEEGLKFMVYLQKENIIDESGMPKERFSAEFPKEGPSILRIQQVVRGDSAAYFCASSPGLGADNEQFFGPGTRLTVL.

This clonotype turned up a few times. V usage is TRBV12-3 or TRBV12-4 and J usage is TRBJ2-5; D is possibly TRBD1 (6 bases). This CDR3 has 14 amino acids. The V end was cut by 5 bases, the J end by 7 bases, with 17 bases between. CDR3 DNA: TGTGCCAGCAGTGGGACACGGACCTTAGGGACCCAGTACTTC. Its protein is CASSGTRTLGTQYF.

There are a few counts of this clonotype. The rearrangement joins TRBV27 to TRBJ2-7, with a weak D call TRBD1 (6 bases). Trimming pared 0 bases from V and 6 bases from J, leaving 9 bases between. The V gene's germline CDR1 is MNHEY and CDR2 SMNVEV (reference sequence). The CDR3 has 13 residues. CDR3 bases: TGTGCCAGCAGTTTATCGAACAGGGCCGAGCAGTACTTC. It specifies CASSLSNRAEQYF.

The chain recombines TRBV2 with TRBJ2-7, with 12 nucleotides matching TRBD2. CDR1 and CDR2 (germline): SNHLY, FYNNEI. This CDR3 has 15 residues. The ends lost 5 bases at V and 7 bases at J; junction bases unmatched: 9. The chain's CDR3 is CASSKTSGSVNEQYF. The DNA for the CDR3 is TGTGCCAGCAGTAAGACTAGCGGGAGTGTCAATGAGCAGTACTTC.

The chain combines TRBV5-1 with TRBJ1-5; 11 bases are shared with TRBD1. The CDR3 loop spans 20 amino acids. The germline CDR1 and CDR2 sequences are SGHRS and YFSETQ. Germline trimming cut 2 bases from V and 0 bases from J; bases unmatched to any gene: 13. CDR3 sequence (DNA): TGCGCCAGCAGCTTAATATGTGTGAGGACAGGGGGCTGTAGCAATCAGCCCCAGCATTTT. Its protein product is CASSLICVRTGGCSNQPQHF.

This sequence joins TRBV7-7 and TRBJ2-7, with 8 bases matching TRBD2. CDR3 length: 16 residues. V was clipped by 1 base and J by 7 bases; unmatched bases: 12. From germline, CDR1 is SSHAT and CDR2 FNYEAQ (reference sequence). CDR3 residues: CASSLGVTSGYNEQYF. The CDR3 nucleotides read TGTGCCAGCAGCTTAGGTGTAACTAGCGGATACAATGAGCAGTACTTC.

This sequence joins TRBV5-1 and TRBJ2-7; D possibly matches TRBD1 or TRBD2 (5 bases each). Looked up from germline, CDR1 is SGHRS and CDR2 is YFSETQ. There are 16 residues in the CDR3. V was shortened by 4 bases and J by 4 bases, with 21 bases between the two germline ends. In DNA, the CDR3 is TGCGCCAGCAGCGTACCCGCCGGGACGGATTCTTACGAGCAGTACTTC. Its translation is CASSVPAGTDSYEQYF.

The sample holds one count of this clonotype. The rearrangement joins TRBV20-1 to TRBJ2-7, with no clear D. The CDR3 extends over 12 amino acids. Looked up from germline, CDR1 is DFQATT and CDR2 is SNEGSKA (reference sequence). V was clipped by 0 bases and J by 6 bases, with 9 bases between them. CDR3 amino acids: CSARDLRAEQYF. DNA for the CDR3: TGCAGTGCTAGAGATCTCCGGGCCGAGCAGTACTTC.

The chain employs TRBV5-8 and TRBJ2-1; TRBD2 matches 10 bases. The germline CDR1 and CDR2 sequences are SGHTS and YDEGEE. V lost 2 bases to trimming and J lost 8 bases; unmatched junction nucleotides: 7. The CDR3 is 15 residues long. CDR3 coding DNA: TGTGCCAGCAGCTTAGGACTAGCGGCTGACGATGAGCAGTTCTTC. This codes for CASSLGLAADDEQFF.